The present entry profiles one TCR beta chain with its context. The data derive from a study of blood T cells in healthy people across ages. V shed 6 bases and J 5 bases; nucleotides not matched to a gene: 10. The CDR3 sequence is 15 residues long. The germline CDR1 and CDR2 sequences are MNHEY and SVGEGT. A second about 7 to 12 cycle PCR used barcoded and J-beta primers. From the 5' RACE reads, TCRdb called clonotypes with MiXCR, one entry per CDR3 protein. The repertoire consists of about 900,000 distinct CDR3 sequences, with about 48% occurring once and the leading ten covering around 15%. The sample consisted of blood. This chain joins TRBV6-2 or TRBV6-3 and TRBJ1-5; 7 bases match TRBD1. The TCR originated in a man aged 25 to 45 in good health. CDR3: CASSPAGGFHQPQHF. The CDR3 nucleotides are TGTGCCAGCAGCCCGGCAGGGGGTTTTCATCAGCCCCAGCATTTT.